These T cell receptor beta chains were read from a single sample in a study of early stage breast cancer tumors. The table came from immunoSEQ multiplex PCR; TCRdb's copy has only in-frame clones and leaves some out. In the table there are about 24,000 clones, about 70% of which are singletons. Sequencing used breast tumor tissue. The origin of the receptors is a person between 55 and 69 years old with breast cancer. The CDR3 runs from the conserved cysteine through the conserved F or W. A D gene is named only where the DNA matches it firmly. A clone size is listed for some rows: how often the clone was seen (once, few, many), or a class if it is expanded.

TRBJ1-2 | - | - | TRBV30 | CAWSVGVAYGYTF | TGTGCCTGGAGTGTAGGGGTCGCCTATGGCTACACCTTC
TRBJ2-3 | once | - | TRBV5-1 | CASSLRGIEADTQYF | TGCGCCAGCAGCTTGAGGGGGATAGAGGCAGATACGCAGTATTTT
TRBJ2-7 | few | TRBD2 | TRBV6-4 | CASSDSNSGGDCEQYF | TGTGCCAGCAGTGACTCGAATAGCGGGGGGGATTGTGAGCAGTACTTC
TRBJ2-7 | - | TRBD2 | TRBV28 | CASSRAAGEHEQYF | TGTGCCAGCAGTAGAGCGGCGGGAGAACACGAGCAGTACTTC
TRBJ1-5 | - | - | TRBV7-2 | CASSLGVVYEDEPQHF | TGTGCCAGCAGCTTAGGGGTGGTGTATGAGGATGAGCCCCAGCATTTT
TRBJ2-7 | - | - | TRBV27 | CASSSFPDRAYEQYF | TGTGCCAGCAGTTCCTTCCCCGACAGAGCCTACGAGCAGTACTTC
TRBJ1-3 | - | TRBD1 | TRBV5-1 | CASSPGQMFSGNTIYF | TGCGCCAGCAGCCCGGGACAGATGTTCTCTGGAAACACCATATATTTT
TRBJ2-3 | - | TRBD2 | TRBV19 | CASSVPSGPTDTQYF | TGTGCCAGTAGTGTCCCTAGCGGGCCGACCGATACGCAGTATTTT
TRBJ1-5 | - | - | TRBV19 | CASSKAAGNQPQHF | TGTGCCAGTAGTAAGGCAGCCGGGAATCAGCCCCAGCATTTT
TRBJ2-5 | - | - | TRBV2 | CASKGHGGETQYF | TGTGCCAGCAAGGGACACGGTGGGGAGACCCAGTACTTC
TRBJ2-2 | - | TRBD2 | TRBV29-1 | CSVQAPGLANTGELLF | TGCAGCGTCCAAGCCCCGGGACTAGCGAACACCGGGGAGCTGCTTTTT
TRBJ2-3 | - | - | TRBV5-6 | CASSRNIHGGSTDTQYF | TGTGCCAGCAGCAGAAATATACATGGCGGTAGCACAGATACGCAGTATTTT
TRBJ2-3 | once | - | TRBV2 | CASSELSTDTQYF | TGTGCCAGCAGTGAACTTAGCACAGATACGCAGTATTTT
TRBJ1-1 | - | TRBD1 | TRBV5-6 | CASSSRPTGGNGAFF | TGTGCCAGCAGCTCCCGACCGACAGGGGGGAATGGGGCTTTCTTT
TRBJ2-7 | few | - | TRBV7-9 | CASSTVDSYEQYF | TGTGCCAGCAGCACGGTGGACAGCTACGAGCAGTACTTC
TRBJ2-7 | - | - | TRBV11-2 | CASSPGGHPGEQYF | TGTGCCAGCAGCCCCGGAGGGCATCCGGGCGAGCAGTACTTC
TRBJ2-3 | - | TRBD2 | TRBV4-3 | CASSQAGGADTQYF | TGCGCCAGCAGCCAAGCGGGAGGGGCAGATACGCAGTATTTT
TRBJ2-2 | - | - | TRBV10-2 | CASKVGMNTGELFF | TGCGCCAGCAAGGTCGGGATGAACACCGGGGAGCTGTTTTTT
TRBJ2-7 | - | TRBD1 | TRBV5-1 | CASREGQGAYEQYF | TGCGCCAGCCGAGAGGGACAGGGGGCTTACGAGCAGTACTTC
TRBJ2-7 | - | TRBD2 | TRBV18 | CASSRTSGGSYEQYF | TGTGCCAGCTCACGGACTAGCGGGGGCTCCTACGAGCAGTACTTC
TRBJ2-5 | - | - | TRBV7-9 | CASSHSRDTETQYF | TGTGCCAGCAGCCACTCCCGGGACACCGAGACCCAGTACTTC
TRBJ1-2 | once | - | TRBV9 | CASTPTGVNYGYTF | TGTGCCAGCACCCCTACCGGAGTTAACTATGGCTACACCTTC
TRBJ1-2 | - | - | TRBV6-1 | CASSRGQYYGYTF | TGTGCCAGCAGTAGAGGACAGTACTATGGCTACACCTTC
TRBJ1-1 | medium-sized | TRBD1 | TRBV30 | CAWSYPGTGVTEAFF | TGTGCCTGGAGCTATCCCGGGACAGGGGTCACTGAAGCTTTCTTT
TRBJ1-1 | few | - | TRBV13 | CASSLVRRNTEAFF | TGTGCCAGCAGCCTAGTGAGGCGGAACACTGAAGCTTTCTTT
TRBJ2-1 | - | TRBD2 | TRBV9 | CASAGRGGSYNEQFF | TGTGCCAGCGCCGGGAGGGGCGGATCCTACAATGAGCAGTTCTTC
TRBJ2-6 | - | - | TRBV5-6 | CASSFTGNGANVLTF | TGTGCCAGCAGCTTTACAGGGAATGGGGCCAACGTCCTGACTTTC
TRBJ2-2 | once | - | TRBV7-6 | CASSPVGPGELFF | TGTGCCAGCAGCCCCGTGGGGCCCGGGGAGCTGTTTTTT
TRBJ1-2 | - | - | TRBV7-9 | CASSQGQGYGYTF | TGTGCCAGCAGCCAGGGGCAGGGCTATGGCTACACCTTC
TRBJ2-7 | - | TRBD1 | TRBV6-5 | CASSYEGQGDEQYF | TGTGCCAGCAGTTACGAGGGACAGGGCGACGAGCAGTACTTC
TRBJ1-1 | - | TRBD1 | TRBV5-1 | CASEPGQGHTEAFF | TGCGCCAGCGAACCGGGACAGGGACACACTGAAGCTTTCTTT
TRBJ2-5 | - | - | TRBV18 | CASSQLSEETQYF | TGTGCCAGCTCTCAACTTTCCGAAGAGACCCAGTACTTC
TRBJ1-5 | - | - | TRBV4-2 | CASSQDKGVSVGNQPQHF | TGTGCCAGCAGCCAAGACAAGGGGGTCAGTGTGGGCAATCAGCCCCAGCATTTT
TRBJ2-2 | - | TRBD1 | TRBV28 | CASSETGQGNTGELFF | TGTGCCAGCAGTGAGACCGGACAGGGGAACACCGGGGAGCTGTTTTTT
TRBJ2-3 | - | TRBD1 | TRBV7-3 | CASSIQGGGYTDTQYF | TGTGCCAGCAGCATACAGGGGGGAGGCTACACAGATACGCAGTATTTT
TRBJ2-5 | - | - | TRBV7-7 | CASSLGEQGLGTQYF | TGTGCTAGCAGCTTAGGGGAACAGGGTCTGGGGACCCAGTACTTC
TRBJ1-1 | - | - | TRBV2 | CASSESRGKKTEAFF | TGTGCCAGCAGTGAATCTCGAGGGAAAAAGACTGAAGCTTTCTTT
TRBJ2-1 | - | TRBD1 | TRBV6-1 | CASRWDRNEQFF | TGTGCCAGCAGATGGGACAGAAATGAGCAGTTCTTC
TRBJ1-4 | few | - | TRBV28 | CASSPPIGVREKLFF | TGTGCCAGCAGTCCGCCGATAGGGGTGCGTGAAAAACTGTTTTTT
TRBJ2-7 | - | - | TRBV6-5 | CASKVETEPYGEQYF | TGTGCCAGCAAAGTAGAGACAGAGCCGTACGGGGAGCAGTACTTC
TRBJ1-4 | - | - | TRBV18 | CASSPRGSNEKLFF | TGTGCCAGCTCACCACGAGGCAGTAATGAAAAACTGTTTTTT
TRBJ2-3 | - | TRBD2 | TRBV9 | CASSVGAGQAGLAGTDTQYF | TGTGCCAGCAGCGTTGGGGCTGGACAAGCCGGACTAGCGGGGACAGATACGCAGTATTTT
TRBJ1-2 | few | - | TRBV29-1 | CSVLGTDGYTF | TGCAGCGTTTTAGGGACTGATGGCTACACCTTC
TRBJ2-7 | once | - | TRBV29-1 | CSVEEAKNSYEQYF | TGCAGCGTTGAGGAGGCGAAGAACTCCTACGAGCAGTACTTC
TRBJ1-2 | few | - | TRBV7-9 | CASSLGSGSSGYTF | TGTGCCAGCAGCTTAGGTTCGGGTTCGTCTGGCTACACCTTC
TRBJ1-2 | many | TRBD1 | TRBV28 | CASSLQGGNGYTF | TGTGCCAGCAGTTTACAGGGGGGCAATGGCTACACCTTC
TRBJ2-1 | - | - | TRBV4-1 | CASSQDPSATSYNEQFF | TGCGCCAGCAGCCAAGATCCTAGCGCTACGTCCTACAATGAGCAGTTCTTC
TRBJ2-3 | - | TRBD2 | TRBV7-2 | CASSLAGRRAGEDTQYF | TGTGCCAGCAGCTTAGCGGGGCGGAGAGCGGGAGAGGATACGCAGTATTTT
TRBJ2-3 | - | TRBD2 | TRBV5-1 | CASRSAGLTDTQYF | TGCGCCAGCAGGTCAGCGGGACTCACAGATACGCAGTATTTT
TRBJ2-2 | - | - | TRBV30 | CAWRREVGELFF | TGTGCCTGGAGGAGGGAGGTCGGGGAGCTGTTTTTT
TRBJ2-3 | - | - | TRBV7-5 | CARSSVQTVTDTQYF | TGTGCCAGAAGCTCGGTACAGACAGTGACAGATACGCAGTATTTT
TRBJ1-2 | - | - | TRBV2 | CASRKEGGYTF | TGTGCCAGCAGGAAAGAGGGTGGCTACACCTTC
TRBJ2-7 | - | - | TRBV10-2 | CASSAGLYEQYF | TGCGCCAGCAGTGCAGGACTCTACGAGCAGTACTTC
TRBJ2-7 | - | - | TRBV7-2 | CASSFLPSNSYEQYF | TGTGCCAGCAGCTTCCTCCCTAGCAACTCCTACGAGCAGTACTTC
TRBJ1-2 | - | TRBD1 | TRBV10-1 | CASTGQGPDIIYGYTF | TGCGCCAGCACAGGACAGGGGCCGGATATTATCTATGGCTACACCTTC
TRBJ2-1 | - | TRBD2 | TRBV7-9 | CASSLATSGRPGEQFF | TGTGCCAGCAGCTTAGCGACTAGCGGGAGACCTGGGGAGCAGTTCTTC
TRBJ1-1 | many | - | TRBV9 | CASSPTGMSGAEAFF | TGTGCCAGCAGCCCAACAGGGATGAGTGGGGCTGAAGCTTTCTTT